A selection of T cell receptor beta chains follows, all from one sample in a study of STAT3 mutations in large granular lymphocyte leukemia. Only in-frame clones appear in the TCRdb table, and some are missing; sequencing was by immunoSEQ multiplex PCR. Of about 39,000 clones detected, 80% to 85% appear once; the ten largest clones hold 0.43%. The sequenced sample consisted of PBMCs. All receptors come from a human donor with T large granular lymphocyte leukemia. Some clones in this sample may be carry-over from other donors' samples. CDR3s include the opening cysteine and the closing phenylalanine or tryptophan. A D gene is named only where the DNA matches it firmly. Not all rows give a size; the values are once, few, many and, for expanded clones, a class.

J gene: TRBJ1-2; V gene: TRBV6-6; clone size: few; D gene: NA; CDR3 protein: CASRVTQGVSYGYTF; CDR3 DNA: TGTGCCAGCAGAGTTACACAGGGAGTTAGCTATGGCTACACCTTC
J gene: TRBJ2-1; V gene: TRBV5-4; clone size: NA; D gene: NA; CDR3 protein: CASSFKGSHEQFF; CDR3 DNA: TGTGCCAGCAGCTTCAAGGGGTCCCATGAGCAGTTCTTC
J gene: TRBJ2-2; V gene: TRBV5-1; clone size: NA; D gene: NA; CDR3 protein: CASSSGAAANTGELFF; CDR3 DNA: TGCGCCAGCAGCTCCGGCGCAGCCGCGAACACCGGGGAGCTGTTTTTT
J gene: TRBJ1-1; V gene: TRBV6-1; clone size: NA; D gene: NA; CDR3 protein: CASSFRTIMNTEAFF; CDR3 DNA: TGTGCCAGCAGTTTTCGTACCATCATGAACACTGAAGCTTTCTTT
J gene: TRBJ2-6; V gene: TRBV5-1; clone size: NA; D gene: NA; CDR3 protein: CASSPHDGANVLTF; CDR3 DNA: TGCGCCAGCAGCCCCCATGATGGGGCCAACGTCCTGACTTTC
J gene: TRBJ1-2; V gene: TRBV5-4; clone size: NA; D gene: NA; CDR3 protein: CASSLPTGNGYTF; CDR3 DNA: TGTGCCAGCAGCTTACCAACAGGGAACGGCTACACCTTC
J gene: TRBJ2-3; V gene: TRBV28; clone size: NA; D gene: NA; CDR3 protein: CASSPQSDTQYF; CDR3 DNA: TGTGCCAGCAGTCCTCAGTCAGATACGCAGTATTTT
J gene: TRBJ2-3; V gene: TRBV28; clone size: NA; D gene: NA; CDR3 protein: CASSFRNGNTQYF; CDR3 DNA: TGTGCCAGCAGTTTCCGTAACGGAAATACGCAGTATTTT
J gene: TRBJ1-5; V gene: TRBV30; clone size: NA; D gene: NA; CDR3 protein: CAWKSQGGGQPQHF; CDR3 DNA: TGTGCCTGGAAGTCACAGGGAGGCGGTCAGCCCCAGCATTTT
J gene: TRBJ1-2; V gene: TRBV10-3; clone size: NA; D gene: NA; CDR3 protein: CAISEGQGIDGYTF; CDR3 DNA: TGTGCCATCAGTGAAGGGCAGGGTATCGATGGCTACACCTTC
J gene: TRBJ2-7; V gene: TRBV28; clone size: NA; D gene: NA; CDR3 protein: CASRGASGTYEQYF; CDR3 DNA: TGTGCCAGCAGGGGGGCTAGCGGAACCTACGAGCAGTACTTC
J gene: TRBJ1-2; V gene: TRBV27; clone size: NA; D gene: NA; CDR3 protein: CASSLSSIGVYGYTF; CDR3 DNA: TGTGCCAGCAGTTTATCGTCGATTGGGGTCTATGGCTACACCTTC
J gene: TRBJ1-1; V gene: TRBV5-6; clone size: NA; D gene: NA; CDR3 protein: CASSGLGPMNTEAFF; CDR3 DNA: TGTGCCAGCAGCGGACTAGGACCGATGAACACTGAAGCTTTCTTT
J gene: TRBJ1-5; V gene: TRBV10-3; clone size: NA; D gene: NA; CDR3 protein: CAISEYRDQPQHF; CDR3 DNA: TGTGCCATCAGTGAGTATCGGGACCAGCCCCAGCATTTT
J gene: TRBJ1-1; V gene: TRBV10-3; clone size: NA; D gene: TRBD1; CDR3 protein: CAISDGNRGSEAFF; CDR3 DNA: TGTGCCATCTCAGATGGGAACAGGGGTTCTGAAGCTTTCTTT
J gene: TRBJ1-2; V gene: TRBV6-5; clone size: NA; D gene: NA; CDR3 protein: CASSYAPTGFGYTF; CDR3 DNA: TGTGCCAGCAGCTACGCCCCGACGGGGTTTGGCTACACCTTC
J gene: TRBJ2-2; V gene: TRBV14; clone size: NA; D gene: TRBD2; CDR3 protein: CASSQGGTSGPDTGELFF; CDR3 DNA: TGTGCCAGCAGCCAAGGGGGGACTAGCGGACCAGACACCGGGGAGCTGTTTTTT
J gene: TRBJ2-6; V gene: TRBV6-5; clone size: NA; D gene: TRBD2; CDR3 protein: CASSPRGGVNVLTF; CDR3 DNA: TGTGCCAGCAGTCCCCGGGGAGGGGTCAACGTCCTGACTTTC
J gene: TRBJ2-1; V gene: TRBV5-8; clone size: NA; D gene: NA; CDR3 protein: CASSLGLRHNEQFF; CDR3 DNA: TGTGCCAGCAGCTTGGGGTTGAGGCACAATGAGCAGTTCTTC
J gene: TRBJ2-1; V gene: TRBV5-1; clone size: NA; D gene: TRBD1; CDR3 protein: CASSWTGGVNYNEQFF; CDR3 DNA: TGCGCCAGCAGCTGGACAGGGGGTGTGAACTACAATGAGCAGTTCTTC
J gene: TRBJ2-2; V gene: TRBV5-6; clone size: NA; D gene: NA; CDR3 protein: CASSYLRGWNTGELFF; CDR3 DNA: TGTGCCAGCAGCTATCTCCGGGGGTGGAACACCGGGGAGCTGTTTTTT
J gene: TRBJ2-5; V gene: TRBV5-4; clone size: NA; D gene: TRBD1; CDR3 protein: CASSSTGGKETQYF; CDR3 DNA: TGTGCCAGCAGCTCGACAGGGGGCAAAGAGACCCAGTACTTC
J gene: TRBJ2-1; V gene: TRBV4-2; clone size: once; D gene: TRBD2; CDR3 protein: CASSQGLAGDYNEQFF; CDR3 DNA: TGTGCCAGCAGCCAAGGACTAGCGGGGGACTACAATGAGCAGTTCTTC
J gene: TRBJ1-3; V gene: TRBV18; clone size: NA; D gene: TRBD1; CDR3 protein: CASSPTGTDGNTIYF; CDR3 DNA: TGTGCCAGCTCACCAACCGGGACAGACGGAAACACCATATATTTT
J gene: TRBJ2-3; V gene: TRBV29-1; clone size: few; D gene: NA; CDR3 protein: CSVSQGSSTDTQYF; CDR3 DNA: TGCAGCGTTTCTCAGGGATCTAGCACAGATACGCAGTATTTT
J gene: TRBJ2-7; V gene: TRBV20-1; clone size: NA; D gene: NA; CDR3 protein: CSAIRVEQYF; CDR3 DNA: TGCAGTGCTATCAGGGTGGAGCAGTACTTC
J gene: TRBJ2-1; V gene: TRBV11-2; clone size: NA; D gene: TRBD2; CDR3 protein: CASRRGGLEQFF; CDR3 DNA: TGTGCCAGCAGGCGGGGGGGCCTTGAGCAGTTCTTC
J gene: TRBJ2-3; V gene: TRBV5-6; clone size: NA; D gene: TRBD1; CDR3 protein: CASSLQTGGGGGTDTQYF; CDR3 DNA: TGTGCCAGCAGCTTGCAGACAGGGGGCGGGGGAGGCACAGATACGCAGTATTTT
J gene: TRBJ2-5; V gene: TRBV5-4; clone size: NA; D gene: NA; CDR3 protein: CASSSRVWRQETQYF; CDR3 DNA: TGTGCCAGCAGCTCGAGGGTTTGGAGGCAAGAGACCCAGTACTTC
J gene: TRBJ1-3; V gene: TRBV5-4; clone size: once; D gene: NA; CDR3 protein: CASSFGVSGNTIYF; CDR3 DNA: TGTGCCAGCAGCTTCGGGGTATCTGGAAACACCATATATTTT
J gene: TRBJ2-7; V gene: TRBV6-5; clone size: NA; D gene: NA; CDR3 protein: CASSPPEGGFEQYF; CDR3 DNA: TGTGCCAGCAGTCCGCCGGAGGGGGGCTTCGAGCAGTACTTC
J gene: TRBJ2-7; V gene: TRBV5-1; clone size: NA; D gene: NA; CDR3 protein: CASSQSDIPNEQYF; CDR3 DNA: TGCGCCAGCAGCCAATCGGACATCCCCAACGAGCAGTACTTC
J gene: TRBJ1-1; V gene: TRBV5-4; clone size: NA; D gene: NA; CDR3 protein: CASSLGQLTEAFF; CDR3 DNA: TGTGCCAGCAGCTTGGGACAACTGACTGAAGCTTTCTTT
J gene: TRBJ1-2; V gene: TRBV7-9; clone size: NA; D gene: NA; CDR3 protein: CASSSTGYGYTF; CDR3 DNA: TGTGCCAGCAGCTCGACGGGCTATGGCTACACCTTC
J gene: TRBJ2-3; V gene: TRBV27; clone size: few; D gene: NA; CDR3 protein: CASSLSGSTDTQYF; CDR3 DNA: TGTGCCAGCAGTTTATCGGGCTCCACAGATACGCAGTATTTT
J gene: TRBJ1-4; V gene: TRBV27; clone size: once; D gene: TRBD1; CDR3 protein: CASSGRGGSGGNEKLFF; CDR3 DNA: TGTGCCAGCAGTGGTCGAGGGGGCAGTGGGGGAAATGAAAAACTGTTTTTT
J gene: TRBJ1-6; V gene: TRBV9; clone size: NA; D gene: NA; CDR3 protein: CASSVSGSPLHF; CDR3 DNA: TGTGCCAGCAGCGTGTCCGGGTCACCCCTCCACTTT
J gene: TRBJ2-2; V gene: TRBV10-2; clone size: NA; D gene: NA; CDR3 protein: CASSEGGPGELFF; CDR3 DNA: TGCGCCAGCAGTGAAGGGGGGCCGGGGGAGCTGTTTTTT
J gene: TRBJ2-7; V gene: TRBV21-1; clone size: NA; D gene: NA; CDR3 protein: CASTFQGSGYEQYF; CDR3 DNA: TGTGCCAGCACCTTCCAGGGTTCGGGGTACGAGCAGTACTTC
J gene: TRBJ2-1; V gene: TRBV19; clone size: NA; D gene: TRBD2; CDR3 protein: CASSMIWRGGRSGHNEQFF; CDR3 DNA: TGTGCCAGTAGTATGATTTGGCGGGGGGGCCGTTCGGGCCACAATGAGCAGTTCTTC
J gene: TRBJ1-1; V gene: TRBV5-1; clone size: NA; D gene: NA; CDR3 protein: CASSIDRREAFF; CDR3 DNA: TGCGCCAGCAGCATAGACAGGCGTGAAGCTTTCTTT
J gene: TRBJ1-1; V gene: TRBV30; clone size: NA; D gene: TRBD1; CDR3 protein: CAWNRGPMNTEAFF; CDR3 DNA: TGTGCCTGGAACAGGGGCCCTATGAACACTGAAGCTTTCTTT
J gene: TRBJ2-1; V gene: TRBV7-9; clone size: NA; D gene: NA; CDR3 protein: CASSSPSEQFF; CDR3 DNA: TGTGCCAGCAGCTCCCCTTCAGAGCAGTTCTTC
J gene: TRBJ2-3; V gene: TRBV4-1; clone size: NA; D gene: NA; CDR3 protein: CASSRGVVGATTDTQYF; CDR3 DNA: TGCGCCAGCAGCCGTGGCGTGGTAGGGGCGACCACAGATACGCAGTATTTT
J gene: TRBJ2-6; V gene: TRBV30; clone size: NA; D gene: TRBD1; CDR3 protein: CASHRDRTRSGANVLTF; CDR3 DNA: TGTGCCTCCCACCGGGACAGGACTCGATCTGGGGCCAACGTCCTGACTTTC
J gene: TRBJ1-2; V gene: TRBV4-3; clone size: few; D gene: TRBD1; CDR3 protein: CASSLGTGSYGYTF; CDR3 DNA: TGCGCCAGCAGCCTTGGGACAGGGTCGTATGGCTACACCTTC
J gene: TRBJ1-2; V gene: TRBV28; clone size: NA; D gene: NA; CDR3 protein: CASSPGTFSGAYGYTF; CDR3 DNA: TGTGCCAGCAGCCCGGGGACGTTTTCTGGGGCCTATGGCTACACCTTC
J gene: TRBJ1-1; V gene: TRBV2; clone size: NA; D gene: NA; CDR3 protein: CASRLEQGNTEAFF; CDR3 DNA: TGTGCCAGCCGCCTCGAACAGGGGAACACTGAAGCTTTCTTT
J gene: TRBJ1-2; V gene: TRBV18; clone size: few; D gene: TRBD1; CDR3 protein: CASSRDRSLSANYGYTF; CDR3 DNA: TGTGCCAGCTCACGGGACAGGAGCCTATCAGCTAACTATGGCTACACCTTC
J gene: TRBJ1-3; V gene: TRBV6-5; clone size: NA; D gene: NA; CDR3 protein: CASSAVKVGDTIYF; CDR3 DNA: TGTGCCAGCAGTGCAGTGAAGGTCGGGGACACCATATATTTT